These 7 T cell receptor beta chains were sequenced from one sample in a study of blood T cell repertoires in COVID-19. The protocol was immunoSEQ multiplex PCR, while the TCRdb copy is restricted to in-frame clones and leaves out a portion. Among tens of thousands of clones listed, about 71% were seen once. Sample: peripheral blood. Receptors were obtained from an older woman in a cohort sampled during active or convalescent COVID-19.

The genes are TRBV19 and TRBJ2-7, with TRBD1 identical over 9 bases. Germline V lookup: CDR1 LNHDA, CDR2 SQIVND (reference sequence). The ends lost 4 bases at V and 1 base at J; junction bases unmatched: 5. The CDR3 totals 15 residues. The DNA of the CDR3 is TGTGCCAGTAGTACACGGACAGGGGTGTCCTACGAGCAGTACTTC. Its protein is CASSTRTGVSYEQYF.

The rearrangement uses TRBV7-6 and TRBJ2-1, with 11 bases lining up with TRBD2. The CDR3 extends over 18 amino acids. Germline CDR1 and CDR2: SGHVS and FNYEAQ. Germline trimming cut 5 bases from V and 8 bases from J; bases unmatched to any gene: 17. The CDR3 DNA follows: TGTGCCAGCAGCCCACGGGATAGCGGGGGGGCCTGGGTCCATGAGCAGTTCTTC. Its protein product is CASSPRDSGGAWVHEQFF.

The genes are TRBV9 and TRBJ1-1; maybe TRBD1 (5 bases). CDR3 size: 14 residues. CDR1 is SGDLS and CDR2 is YYNGEE in the germline V gene. The V gene lost 4 bases and the J gene lost 0 bases, with 10 bases spanning the gap. CDR3 DNA: TGTGCCAGCAGCACGGGACTGATGAACACTGAAGCTTTCTTT. Encoded protein: CASSTGLMNTEAFF.

V gene TRBV5-1 combines with J gene TRBJ2-1, with D tentatively TRBD1 (5 bases). The CDR3 has 14 amino acids. Trimming pared 2 bases from V and 8 bases from J, leaving 14 bases between. Germline lookup yields CDR1 SGHRS and CDR2 YFSETQ. The DNA of the CDR3 is TGCGCCAGCAGCTTCGCCGGAAGGGGCGATGAGCAGTTCTTC. Residues: CASSFAGRGDEQFF.

J is TRBJ2-1 and V is TRBV20-1; D is possibly TRBD2 (5 bases). The CDR3 has 15 residues. V was trimmed by 3 bases and J by 5 bases, leaving 17 bases between them. Germline CDR1 reads DFQATT; CDR2 reads SNEGSKA (reference sequence). The CDR3 protein is CSASGLVVAHNEQFF. Here the CDR3 DNA reads TGCAGTGCTAGTGGCCTGGTAGTAGCGCACAATGAGCAGTTCTTC.

The rearrangement links TRBV27 to TRBJ2-1; D is possibly TRBD1 (5 bases). The V end was cut by 1 base, the J end by 7 bases, with 17 bases between. The length of the CDR3 is 16 residues. The V gene's germline CDR1 is MNHEY and CDR2 SMNVEV (reference sequence). CDR3 residues: CASSLLGSGKSNEQFF. CDR3 in DNA: TGTGCCAGCAGTTTATTAGGGTCAGGGAAGTCAAATGAGCAGTTCTTC.

The chain recombines TRBV7-8 with TRBJ2-3; 12 nucleotides match TRBD2. The CDR3 runs 16 residues. The germline V gene has CDR1 SGHVS and CDR2 FQNEAQ. With 5 bases clipped from V and 8 bases from J, the junction kept 11 bases outside the gene matches. The CDR3 DNA sequence: TGTGCCAGCAGCCCAGGACTAGCGGGATCTTCGGCTACGCAGTATTTT. This encodes CASSPGLAGSSATQYF. The full variable domain, in which reference TRBV7-8 and TRBJ2-3 provide the parts outside the CDR3, is GAGVSQSPRYKVAKRGQDVALRCDPISGHVSLFWYQQALGQGPEFLTYFQNEAQLDKSGLPSDRFFAERPEGSVSTLKIQRTQQEDSAVYLCASSPGLAGSSATQYFGPGTRLTVL.